A single sample is the source of the 30 T cell receptor beta chains below, sequenced in a study of shared clonotypes between healthy human individuals. The assay was immunoSEQ multiplex PCR, and TCRdb's table has in-frame clones only and misses some. The profile shows more than 500,000 clones, about 96% of them singletons. The sample comprised naive CD4+ T cells sorted from blood. Noted subset: CD45RA+ positively selected. The receptors were sampled from a young woman in good health.

The V call is TRBV2, the J call TRBJ2-7, with no clear D. V lost 4 bases and J lost 2, with 9 bases in between. The CDR3 consists of 13 residues. The germline CDR1 and CDR2 sequences are SNHLY and FYNNEI. The CDR3 loop reads CASSGLKTYEQYF. The CDR3 region has the DNA TGTGCCAGCAGTGGACTGAAAACCTACGAGCAGTACTTC.

J is TRBJ1-5 and V is TRBV28, with D tentatively TRBD1 (6 bases). Germline V lookup: CDR1 MDHEN, CDR2 SYDVKM. V lost 7 bases, J lost 2 bases, and 12 bases lay in between. The CDR3 loop spans 14 amino acids. This chain's CDR3 is CASNLRTGNQPQHF. The CDR3 DNA follows: TGTGCCAGCAACCTCAGGACAGGCAATCAGCCCCAGCATTTT.

This chain's CDR3 is CASKWDSGNTIYF. The CDR3 nucleotides read TGTGCCAGCAAGTGGGACTCTGGAAACACCATATATTTT. The chain combines TRBV2 with TRBJ1-3; D gene ambiguous. This CDR3 has 13 residues. Germline-derived CDR1 and CDR2 are SNHLY and FYNNEI. V was clipped by 7 bases and J by 0 bases, with 7 bases between them.

This chain joins TRBV27 and TRBJ1-2; 9 positions agree with TRBD1. The germline CDR1 and CDR2 sequences are MNHEY and SMNVEV (reference sequence). The CDR3 is 16 residues long. Trimming at V came to 5 bases and at J to 8 bases, leaving 15 bases not matched to a gene. CDR3 sequence: CASSTYLRDRAFGYTF. CDR3 sequence (DNA): TGTGCCAGCAGTACCTACCTCCGGGACAGGGCTTTCGGCTACACCTTC.

The chain joins TRBV7-9 to TRBJ2-7; D may be TRBD1 (6 bases). Germline V gene sequence: CDR1 SEHNR, CDR2 FQNEAQ (reference sequence). The CDR3 has 14 residues. Trimming shortened V by 5 bases and J by 6 bases, and 17 bases separated the two germline ends. CDR3 amino acids: CASSPRAGDSEQYF. The CDR3 region has the DNA TGTGCCAGCAGCCCCCGAGCAGGGGATAGCGAGCAGTACTTC.

The chain links TRBV16 to TRBJ1-5, with D unresolved. V lost 1 base and J lost 5, with 15 bases in between. CDR3 length: 16 amino acids. CDR1 is KGHSY, CDR2 FQNENV, per germline. CDR3 residues: CASSQFGSPTDQPQHF. In DNA form, the CDR3 reads TGTGCCAGCAGCCAATTCGGTAGCCCCACGGATCAGCCCCAGCATTTT.

V is TRBV6-5 and J is TRBJ1-1, with 9 bases lining up with TRBD1. CDR3 length: 14 residues. Germline-derived CDR1 and CDR2 are MNHEY and SVGAGI. V trimming: 6 bases; J trimming: 2 bases; junction bases outside the gene matches: 4. The CDR3 nucleotides are TGTGCCAGCAGAACGGGACAGGGCAACACTGAAGCTTTCTTT. It translates to CASRTGQGNTEAFF.

The chain is built from TRBV18 and TRBJ2-2; 8 positions agree with TRBD2. CDR3 length equals 14 residues. CDR1 KGHSH and CDR2 LQKENI come from the germline V gene. The ends lost 5 bases at V and 6 bases at J; junction bases unmatched: 5. The CDR3 DNA sequence: TGTGCCAGCTCATTTAGCGGGATTTCCGGGGAGCTGTTTTTT. This gives the protein CASSFSGISGELFF.

This clone is a singleton in its sample. The chain carries TRBV19 and TRBJ2-1, with 9 bases identical to TRBD2. The V and J ends lost 6 bases and 4 bases, in that order; junction bases with no gene match: 1. CDR1 LNHDA and CDR2 SQIVND come from the germline V gene (reference sequence). This CDR3 has 13 amino acids. The CDR3 DNA reads TGTGCCAGTAGGACTAGCGGTTACAATGAGCAGTTCTTC. Translating gives CASRTSGYNEQFF.

CDR3 sequence reads: CASSTRLGPIVDYTF. The CDR3 nucleotides read TGTGCCAGCAGTACCCGCCTGGGACCGATAGTAGACTACACCTTC. The chain couples TRBV28 to TRBJ1-2, with D perhaps TRBD1 (5 bases). The germline gives CDR1 MDHEN, CDR2 SYDVKM. Trimming shortened V by 5 bases and J by 10 bases, and 23 bases separated the two germline ends. The CDR3 contains 15 residues.

This clone was counted once. V gene TRBV6-1 combines with J gene TRBJ2-3; the D call may be TRBD1 or TRBD2 (6 bases each). CDR1 and CDR2 (germline): MNHNS, SASEGT. Trimming stripped 4 bases from V and 4 bases from J, with 15 bases between. The CDR3 has 15 amino acids. CDR3 region: CASSGVQGLPDTQYF. As DNA, the CDR3 is TGTGCCAGCAGTGGGGTACAGGGACTCCCAGATACGCAGTATTTT.

The rearrangement uses TRBV21-1 and TRBJ1-1; TRBD1, as called in the table, went unchecked against the DNA. TRBV21-1 corresponds to a pseudogene. This CDR3 is 16 amino acids long. The CDR3 region has the DNA TGTGCCAGCACACTCCAGGGGGAATGGGTAGACACTGAAGCTTTCTTT. Encoded protein: CASTLQGEWVDTEAFF.

The chain joins TRBV28 to TRBJ2-5, with TRBD2 as a possible D gene (5 bases). The closer fit of TRBJ2-7 to the DNA end suggests the J call may be wrong. The CDR3 spans 13 residues. The germline V gene has CDR1 MDHEN and CDR2 SYDVKM. In nucleotides, the CDR3 is TGTGCCAGCAATACCGGGATCCCCTACGAGCAGTACTTC. It yields the protein CASNTGIPYEQYF.

The chain recombines TRBV6-1 with TRBJ1-5; no clear D gene. The CDR3 length is 14 residues. Trimming left V 7 bases short and J 7 bases short, with 17 bases between. Per germline, CDR1 MNHNS and CDR2 SASEGT. The DNA for the CDR3 is TGTGCCAGCAACGGACTTCCCGGTAACCAGCCCCAGCATTTT. It encodes CASNGLPGNQPQHF.

The J gene is TRBJ2-3, the V gene TRBV5-1, with TRBD2 identical over 8 bases. The CDR3 contains 15 residues. In germline, CDR1 is SGHRS, CDR2 YFSETQ. Unmatched junction bases numbered 7, after V lost 2 bases and J lost 5 bases. This CDR3 is CASSFNGRGIDTQYF. CDR3 sequence (DNA): TGCGCCAGCAGCTTTAACGGGAGGGGAATAGATACGCAGTATTTT.

The V call is TRBV7-9, the J call TRBJ2-2; 7 bases are shared with TRBD2. The CDR3 has 15 amino acids. J gave up 1 base and V 5 bases, and 4 bases lay outside the gene matches. Germline CDR1 SEHNR, CDR2 FQNEAQ (reference sequence). The chain's CDR3 is CASSGLVVNTGELFF. Here the CDR3 DNA reads TGTGCCAGCAGCGGACTAGTCGTGAACACCGGGGAGCTGTTTTTT.

The chain employs TRBV4-2 and TRBJ2-5; the D gene is possibly TRBD1 (6 bases). The CDR3 is made up of 17 amino acids. The V gene lost 5 bases and the J gene lost 2 bases, with 21 bases spanning the gap. In germline, CDR1 is LGHNA, CDR2 YNFKEQ. The CDR3 nucleotides are TGTGCCAGCAGCGCGCCACCGGGACACAGAAATCAAGAGACCCAGTACTTC. It encodes CASSAPPGHRNQETQYF.

The chain joins TRBV9 to TRBJ2-1, with 11 bases that match TRBD2. With V trimmed by 0 bases and J by 0 bases, 5 bases remained unmatched. This CDR3 region has 18 residues. Germline CDR1 is SGDLS and CDR2 is YYNGEE. CDR3 amino acids: CASSVGASGRTSYNEQFF. CDR3 bases: TGTGCCAGCAGCGTAGGAGCTAGCGGGAGGACCTCCTACAATGAGCAGTTCTTC.

V usage is TRBV28 and J usage is TRBJ2-3, with D maybe TRBD2 (5 bases). Germline V gene lookup returns CDR1 MDHEN and CDR2 SYDVKM. CDR3 length: 17 residues. Trimming left V 3 bases short and J 1 base short, with 17 bases between. The CDR3 here is CASSLTTPFQGTDTQYF. The CDR3 DNA is TGTGCCAGCAGTTTGACTACACCCTTTCAGGGCACAGATACGCAGTATTTT.

The CDR3: CASRSVPLSYEQYF. CDR3 nucleotides: TGTGCCAGCAGGAGCGTCCCCCTCTCCTACGAGCAGTACTTC. The gene calls are TRBV2 and TRBJ2-7, with D hard to call. The CDR3 sequence is 14 residues long. V shed 6 bases and J shed 0 bases, with 12 bases lying between them. The germline V gene has CDR1 SNHLY and CDR2 FYNNEI.

This sequence joins TRBV18 and TRBJ2-5; 11 bases agree with TRBD2. The length of the CDR3 is 17 residues. After removal of 2 bases from V and 3 bases from J, the junction contained 8 bases not matched to a gene. CDR1 is KGHSH, CDR2 LQKENI, per germline. CDR3 DNA: TGTGCCAGCTCACCAGCCCCGACTAGCGGGAAGAAAGAGACCCAGTACTTC. Its protein is CASSPAPTSGKKETQYF.

The gene calls are TRBV19 and TRBJ2-1; either TRBD1 or TRBD2 may supply D (5 bases each). The CDR3 runs to 14 residues. Trimming pared 10 bases from V and 8 bases from J, leaving 21 bases between. Germline CDR1 is LNHDA and CDR2 is SQIVND (reference sequence). CDR3 DNA: TGTGCCACAAGTCGGGACCCCGCGTTGGATGAGCAGTTCTTC. Translation gives CATSRDPALDEQFF.

V and J are TRBV7-3 and TRBJ2-7; a weak D match, TRBD1 (5 bases). The germline V gene has CDR1 SGHTA and CDR2 FQGTGA. Between the trimmed V and J ends, which lost 5 bases and 4 bases, there was a span of 12 bases. The CDR3 contains 13 residues. CDR3 loop: CASSPDREYEQYF. In DNA form, the CDR3 reads TGTGCCAGCAGCCCTGACAGAGAATACGAGCAGTACTTC. The full variable domain, its missing parts supplied by reference TRBV7-3 and TRBJ2-7, is GAGVSQTPSNKVTEKGKYVELRCDPISGHTALYWYRQSLGQGPEFLIYFQGTGAADDSGLPNDRFFAVRPEGSVSTLKIQRTERGDSAVYLCASSPDREYEQYFGPGTRLTVT.

This chain connects TRBV11-3 to TRBJ2-5; 13 bases line up with TRBD2. The CDR3 has 16 residues. The J segment lost 5 bases and the V segment lost 5 bases, leaving 8 bases of the junction unmatched. CDR1 and CDR2 (germline): SGHNT, YENEEA. The CDR3 region has the DNA TGTGCCAGCAGCCGGGGGACTAGCGGGATGGAGGAGACCCAGTACTTC. Amino acid sequence: CASSRGTSGMEETQYF.

The chain employs TRBV30 and TRBJ2-1, with no clear D. The V end was cut by 0 bases, the J end by 8 bases, with 5 bases between. The CDR3 runs to 11 residues. Germline-derived CDR1 and CDR2 are GTSNPN and SVGIG (reference sequence). The CDR3 region has the DNA TGTGCCTGGAGTGTAACAGATGAGCAGTTCTTC. Its protein product is CAWSVTDEQFF. Full variable domain (rest looked up from reference TRBV30 and TRBJ2-1): SQTIHQWPATLVQPVGSPLSLECTVEGTSNPNLYWYRQAAGRGLQLLFYSVGIGQISSEVPQNLSASRPQDRQFILSSKKLLLSDSGFYLCAWSVTDEQFFGPGTRLTVL.

This chain joins TRBV6-4 and TRBJ2-2, with no clear D. Trimming cost V 4 bases and J 5 bases, with 8 bases left between them. Germline V gives CDR1 MRHNA, CDR2 SNTAGT. The CDR3 runs 13 residues. The CDR3 region is CASSVSWTGELFF. CDR3 DNA sequence: TGTGCCAGCAGTGTGAGTTGGACCGGGGAGCTGTTTTTT.

This clone was recorded a few times. The chain links TRBV19 to TRBJ1-1; maybe TRBD1 (5 bases). V dropped 5 bases and J dropped 8 bases, with 12 bases sitting between them. This CDR3 spans 12 amino acids. The germline gives CDR1 LNHDA, CDR2 SQIVND (reference sequence). CDR3: CASSRGLAEAFF. Here the CDR3 DNA reads TGTGCCAGTAGTCGGGGACTGGCAGAAGCTTTCTTT. Combining the CDR3 with reference TRBV19 and TRBJ1-1 gives the whole variable domain DGGITQSPKYLFRKEGQNVTLSCEQNLNHDAMYWYRQDPGQGLRLIYYSQIVNDFQKGDIAEGYSVSREKKESFPLTVTSAQKNPTAFYLCASSRGLAEAFFGQGTRLTVV.

Only one count was recorded for this clone. This chain uses TRBV18 with TRBJ1-1; perhaps TRBD1 as D (5 bases). Germline values: CDR1 KGHSH, CDR2 LQKENI. This CDR3 contains 16 residues. The ends were cut back, 3 bases at V and 5 bases at J, with 19 bases in the middle. DNA of the CDR3: TGTGCCAGCTCACCCCGTTATAGGCAGGGAGGGACTGAAGCTTTCTTT. Protein: CASSPRYRQGGTEAFF.

The chain recombines TRBV5-4 with TRBJ2-1; D remains ambiguous. Trimming removed 2 bases from V and 7 bases from J, with 16 bases in between. Per the germline V gene, CDR1 is SGHNT and CDR2 is YYREEE (reference sequence). The CDR3 covers 15 residues. CDR3 DNA: TGTGCCAGCAGCTTTGGGTCAAGGGCGTGGAATGAGCAGTTCTTC. Translated: CASSFGSRAWNEQFF. The variable domain in full, completed from reference TRBV5-4 and TRBJ2-1, reads ETGVTQSPTHLIKTRGQQVTLRCSSQSGHNTVSWYQQALGQGPQFIFQYYREEENGRGNFPPRFSGLQFPNYSSELNVNALELDDSALYLCASSFGSRAWNEQFFGPGTRLTVL.

V gene TRBV19 combines with J gene TRBJ2-7, with 7 bases identical to TRBD1. J lost 10 bases, V lost 7 bases, and 16 bases had no gene match. Germline assignment: CDR1 LNHDA and CDR2 SQIVND (reference sequence). The CDR3 contains 14 residues. The CDR3 protein is CASNTRGPQGQQYF. CDR3 bases: TGTGCCAGTAACACGAGGGGACCACAGGGGCAACAGTACTTC.